The rows below give T cell receptor beta chains drawn from one sample of a study of shared clonotypes between healthy human individuals. Profiling relied on immunoSEQ multiplex PCR, and the TCRdb table lists in-frame clones only, not all of them. Counted here are about 480,000 clones, more than 65% occurring once; the ten biggest clones make up 10% to 15%. Source material: PBMCs. All receptors come from a woman between 40 and 55 years old in good health. Some clones in this sample may be carry-over from other donors' samples. Each CDR3 is given with its conserved first and last residue.

v_call,j_call,cdr3_length,cdr3_aa
TRBV7-2,TRBJ2-1,14,CASSLQGATNEQFF
TRBV10-3,TRBJ2-3,14,CAISETLSTDTQYF
TRBV18,TRBJ2-7,14,CASSPPQGSYEQYF
TRBV2,-,13,CATSTVFSYEQYF
TRBV19,TRBJ1-3,13,CASSKGAGNTIYF
TRBV19,TRBJ1-1,14,CASSILTGRSEAFF
TRBV5-1,TRBJ2-1,15,CASRQDRGLYNEQFF
TRBV6-1,TRBJ2-1,18,CASSEGLTSGISYNEQFF
TRBV7-3,TRBJ2-3,14,CASSLRASTDTQYF
TRBV21-1,TRBJ2-7,15,CASSNTGDTSYEQYF
TRBV7-2,TRBJ2-5,11,CASSSQETQYF
TRBV2,-,12,CASSEASYEQYF
TRBV11-3,TRBJ2-1,17,CASSSGAAGAGFNEQFF
TRBV18,TRBJ2-1,13,CASSIRVMDEQFF
TRBV6-5,TRBJ1-2,16,CASSSDWEGANYGYTF
TRBV6-6,TRBJ2-2,16,CASSYGDTVGTGELFF
TRBV2,TRBJ1-2,14,CASTGGPEWSGYTF
TRBV5-6,TRBJ1-1,14,CASSFPEGGTEAFF
TRBV7-8,TRBJ2-7,14,CASSFFGFAYEQYF
TRBV27,TRBJ2-7,16,CASSFSPGTGSYEQYF
TRBV19,TRBJ1-2,14,CASSIRTGSYGYTF
TRBV7-9,TRBJ2-5,14,CASSLRAGGETQYF
TRBV7-3,TRBJ2-1,15,CASSLNGDRAMWQFF
TRBV10-2,TRBJ1-4,14,CASSESNEGEKLFF